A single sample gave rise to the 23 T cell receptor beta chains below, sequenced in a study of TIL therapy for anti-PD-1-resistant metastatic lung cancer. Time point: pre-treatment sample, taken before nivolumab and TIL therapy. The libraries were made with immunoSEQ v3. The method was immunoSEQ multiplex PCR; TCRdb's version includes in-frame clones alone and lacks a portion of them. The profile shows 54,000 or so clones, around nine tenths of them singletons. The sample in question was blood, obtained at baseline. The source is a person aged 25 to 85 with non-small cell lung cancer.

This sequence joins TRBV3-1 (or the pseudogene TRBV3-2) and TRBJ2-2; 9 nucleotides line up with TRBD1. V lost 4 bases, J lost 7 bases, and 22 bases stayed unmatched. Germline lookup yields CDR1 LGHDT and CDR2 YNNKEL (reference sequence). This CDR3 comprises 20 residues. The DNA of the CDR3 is TGTGCCAGCAGCCTATACAGCTCACCCGGGACAGGGTATTGGATCGGGGAGCTGTTTTTT. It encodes CASSLYSSPGTGYWIGELFF.

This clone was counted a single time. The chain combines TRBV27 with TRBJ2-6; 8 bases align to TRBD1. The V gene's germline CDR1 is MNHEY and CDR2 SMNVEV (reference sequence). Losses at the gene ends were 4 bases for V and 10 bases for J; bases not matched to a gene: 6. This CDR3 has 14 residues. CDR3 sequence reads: CASSSGNRGNVLTF. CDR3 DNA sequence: TGTGCCAGCAGTTCGGGGAACAGGGGGAACGTCCTGACTTTC.

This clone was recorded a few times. In DNA form, the CDR3 reads TGTGCAGTCCCAGTTTCGGGGACTGAAGCTTTCTTT. Translation gives CAVPVSGTEAFF. The chain recombines TRBV2 with TRBJ1-1, with D unclear. Germline V gives CDR1 SNHLY, CDR2 FYNNEI. The CDR3 contains 12 residues.

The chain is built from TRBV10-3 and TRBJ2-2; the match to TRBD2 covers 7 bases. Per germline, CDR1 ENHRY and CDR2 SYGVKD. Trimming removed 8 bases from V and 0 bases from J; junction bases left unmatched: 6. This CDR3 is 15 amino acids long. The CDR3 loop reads CAIAKSGANTGELFF. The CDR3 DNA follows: TGTGCCATCGCAAAAAGCGGGGCGAACACCGGGGAGCTGTTTTTT.

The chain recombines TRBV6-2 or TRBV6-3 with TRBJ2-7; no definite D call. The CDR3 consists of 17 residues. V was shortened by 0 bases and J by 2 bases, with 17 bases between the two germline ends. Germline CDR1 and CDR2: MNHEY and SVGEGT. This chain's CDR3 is CASSYSFKVAAPYEQYF. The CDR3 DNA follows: TGTGCCAGCAGTTACTCGTTCAAGGTAGCAGCCCCCTACGAGCAGTACTTC.

The CDR3 nucleotides are TGTGCCAGTAGTCCATCGGACAGGGGTGGTGGCACTGAAGCTTTCTTT. Protein: CASSPSDRGGGTEAFF. The chain combines TRBV19 with TRBJ1-1, with TRBD1 identical over 9 bases. V was pared by 5 bases and J by 4 bases, with 11 bases of the junction left unmatched. Looked up from germline, CDR1 is LNHDA and CDR2 is SQIVND (reference sequence). This CDR3 has 16 residues. Combining the CDR3 with reference TRBV19 and TRBJ1-1 gives the whole variable domain DGGITQSPKYLFRKEGQNVTLSCEQNLNHDAMYWYRQDPGQGLRLIYYSQIVNDFQKGDIAEGYSVSREKKESFPLTVTSAQKNPTAFYLCASSPSDRGGGTEAFFGQGTRLTVV.

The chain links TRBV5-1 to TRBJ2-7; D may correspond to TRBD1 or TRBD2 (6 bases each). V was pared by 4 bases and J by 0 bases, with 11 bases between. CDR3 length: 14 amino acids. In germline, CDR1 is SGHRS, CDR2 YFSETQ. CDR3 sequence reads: CASSRGGTSYEQYF. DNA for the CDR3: TGCGCCAGCAGCCGAGGGGGGACCTCCTACGAGCAGTACTTC.

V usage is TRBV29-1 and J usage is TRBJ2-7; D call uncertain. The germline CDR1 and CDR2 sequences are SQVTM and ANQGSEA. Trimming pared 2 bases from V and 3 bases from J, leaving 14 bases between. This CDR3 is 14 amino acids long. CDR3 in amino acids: CSVERSRTIYEQYF. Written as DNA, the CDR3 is TGCAGCGTTGAAAGGTCCAGGACGATCTACGAGCAGTACTTC.

CDR3 amino acids: CASSQTLNYGYTF. The CDR3 DNA is TGTGCCAGCAGCCAGACACTTAACTATGGCTACACCTTC. The chain joins TRBV12-3 or TRBV12-4 to TRBJ1-2; D gene ambiguous. The CDR3 runs to 13 residues. V was shortened by 6 bases and J by 1 base, with 9 bases between the two germline ends.

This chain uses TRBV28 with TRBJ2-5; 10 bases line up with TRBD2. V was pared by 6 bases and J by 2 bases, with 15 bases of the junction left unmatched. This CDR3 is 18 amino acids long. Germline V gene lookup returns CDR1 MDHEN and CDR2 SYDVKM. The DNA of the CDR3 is TGTGCCAGCAGCCGGAGACTAGCGGGTTGGACTCAACAAGAGACCCAGTACTTC. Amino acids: CASSRRLAGWTQQETQYF.

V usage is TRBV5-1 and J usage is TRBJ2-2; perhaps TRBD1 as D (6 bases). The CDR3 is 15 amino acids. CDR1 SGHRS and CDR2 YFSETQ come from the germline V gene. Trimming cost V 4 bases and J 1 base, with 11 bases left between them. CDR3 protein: CASSLGQLNTGELFF. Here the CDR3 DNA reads TGCGCCAGCAGCCTTGGACAGCTGAACACCGGGGAGCTGTTTTTT.

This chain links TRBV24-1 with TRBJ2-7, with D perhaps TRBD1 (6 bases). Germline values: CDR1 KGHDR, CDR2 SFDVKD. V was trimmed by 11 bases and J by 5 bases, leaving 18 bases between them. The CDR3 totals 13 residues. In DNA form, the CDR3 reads TGTGCCAACCCAGGGGTTCCTAGAGACGAGCAGTACTTC. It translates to CANPGVPRDEQYF.

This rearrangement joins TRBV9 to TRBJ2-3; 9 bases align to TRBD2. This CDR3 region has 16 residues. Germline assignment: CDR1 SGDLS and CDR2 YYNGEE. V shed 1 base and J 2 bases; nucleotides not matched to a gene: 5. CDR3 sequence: CASSVTSGPYTDTQYF. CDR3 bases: TGTGCCAGCAGCGTAACTAGCGGGCCTTACACAGATACGCAGTATTTT.

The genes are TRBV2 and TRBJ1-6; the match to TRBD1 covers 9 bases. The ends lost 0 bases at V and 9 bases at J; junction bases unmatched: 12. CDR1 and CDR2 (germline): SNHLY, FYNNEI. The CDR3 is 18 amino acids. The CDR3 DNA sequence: TGTGCCAGCAGTGAAGCGTTTGTTAGGACAGGGGTAGGTTCACCCCTCCACTTT. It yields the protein CASSEAFVRTGVGSPLHF.

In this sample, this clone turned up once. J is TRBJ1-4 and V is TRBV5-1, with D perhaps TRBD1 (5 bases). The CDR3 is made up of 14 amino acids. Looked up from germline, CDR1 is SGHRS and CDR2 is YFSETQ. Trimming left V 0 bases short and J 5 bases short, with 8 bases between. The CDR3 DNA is TGCGCCAGCAGCTTGGGGGAGGGGAATGAAAAACTGTTTTTT. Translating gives CASSLGEGNEKLFF.

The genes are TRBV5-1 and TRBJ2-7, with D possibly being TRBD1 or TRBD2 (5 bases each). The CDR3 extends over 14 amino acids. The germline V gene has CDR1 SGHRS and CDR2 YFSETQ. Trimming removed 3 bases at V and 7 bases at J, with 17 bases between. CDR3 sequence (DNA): TGCGCCAGCAGCTCACAAAGGACTGAGGGGGAGCAGTACTTC. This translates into CASSSQRTEGEQYF.

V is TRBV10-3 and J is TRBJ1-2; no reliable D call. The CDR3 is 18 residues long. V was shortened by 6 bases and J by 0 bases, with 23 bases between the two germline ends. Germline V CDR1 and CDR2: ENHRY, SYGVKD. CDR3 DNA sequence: TGTGCCATCAGCCCCAGCCCGGGGAAAGTTGGATCTAACTATGGCTACACCTTC. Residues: CAISPSPGKVGSNYGYTF.

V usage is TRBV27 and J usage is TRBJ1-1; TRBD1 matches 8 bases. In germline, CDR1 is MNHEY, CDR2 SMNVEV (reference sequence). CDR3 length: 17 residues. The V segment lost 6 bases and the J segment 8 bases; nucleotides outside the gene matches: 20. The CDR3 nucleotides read TGTGCCAGCAGCCGTACTACCGGGACAGGATTTCCCGTCGAAGCTTTCTTT. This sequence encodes CASSRTTGTGFPVEAFF.

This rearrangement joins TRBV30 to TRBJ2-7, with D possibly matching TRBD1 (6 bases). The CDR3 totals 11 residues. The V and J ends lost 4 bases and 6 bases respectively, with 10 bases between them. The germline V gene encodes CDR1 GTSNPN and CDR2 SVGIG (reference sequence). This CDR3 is CAWTQGFEQYF. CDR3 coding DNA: TGTGCCTGGACTCAGGGGTTCGAGCAGTACTTC.

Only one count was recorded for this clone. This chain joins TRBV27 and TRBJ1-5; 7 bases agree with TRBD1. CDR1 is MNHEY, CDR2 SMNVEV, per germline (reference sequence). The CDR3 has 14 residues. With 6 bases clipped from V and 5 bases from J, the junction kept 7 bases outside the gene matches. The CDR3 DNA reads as TGTGCCAGCAGCCCGGGACAGCAAGATCAGCCCCAGCATTTT. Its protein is CASSPGQQDQPQHF.

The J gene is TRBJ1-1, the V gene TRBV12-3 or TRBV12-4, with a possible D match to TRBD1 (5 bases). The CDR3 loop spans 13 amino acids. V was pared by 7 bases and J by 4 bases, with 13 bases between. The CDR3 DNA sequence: TGTGCCAGCACCCCCCCGGGGGTCACTGAAGCTTTCTTT. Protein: CASTPPGVTEAFF.

The CDR3 DNA reads as TGTGCCAGCAGCTTGGCCGGCGGGATGCAAGAGACCCAGTACTTC. Protein product: CASSLAGGMQETQYF. The chain couples TRBV5-6 to TRBJ2-5, with D possibly being TRBD2 (6 bases). V gave up 0 bases and J gave up 2 bases, with 11 bases separating them. The CDR3 is 15 residues long. Germline values: CDR1 SGHDT, CDR2 YYEEEE.

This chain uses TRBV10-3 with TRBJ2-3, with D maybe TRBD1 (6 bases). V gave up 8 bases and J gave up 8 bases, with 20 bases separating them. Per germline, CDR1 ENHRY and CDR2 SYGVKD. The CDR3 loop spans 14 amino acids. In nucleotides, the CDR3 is TGTGCCATCTCAAGCGGACGAGGGGGTGGTACGCAGTATTTT. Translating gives CAISSGRGGGTQYF.